One and the same sample provided the 21 T cell receptor beta chains below, sequenced in a study of blood T cell repertoires in COVID-19. The protocol was immunoSEQ multiplex PCR, while the TCRdb copy is restricted to in-frame clones and leaves out a portion. The sample contains roughly 330,000 clones, approximately 85% of which appear only once. Sequencing was done on a sample of peripheral blood. The receptors were gathered from a woman in her fifties or sixties with acute or convalescent COVID-19.

This chain connects TRBV27 to TRBJ1-4; D uncertain. Between the trimmed V and J ends, which lost 3 bases and 6 bases, there was a span of 11 bases. Germline CDR1 reads MNHEY; CDR2 reads SMNVEV (reference sequence). CDR3 length: 14 residues. The CDR3 here is CASSFRGFDEKLFF. Here the CDR3 DNA reads TGTGCCAGCAGTTTCCGGGGATTTGATGAAAAACTGTTTTTT. Supplemented by reference TRBV27 and TRBJ1-4, the full variable domain reads EAQVTQNPRYLITVTGKKLTVTCSQNMNHEYMSWYRQDPGLGLRQIYYSMNVEVTDKGDVPEGYKVSRKEKRNFPLILESPSPNQTSLYFCASSFRGFDEKLFFGSGTQLSVL.

This sequence joins TRBV9 and TRBJ1-3, with a weak D call TRBD1 (5 bases). Germline V lookup: CDR1 SGDLS, CDR2 YYNGEE. Trimming shortened V by 0 bases and J by 1 base, and 14 bases separated the two germline ends. The length of the CDR3 is 17 residues. CDR3 region: CASSVEGRIHSGNTIYF. DNA for the CDR3: TGTGCCAGCAGCGTAGAGGGGAGGATTCATTCTGGAAACACCATATATTTT.

This chain connects TRBV21-1 to TRBJ2-2; TRBD1 is the table's D call, not checked against the DNA. TRBV21-1 is classified as a pseudogene. There are 14 residues in the CDR3. The CDR3 sequence is CASSKYAVAGELFF. Written as DNA, the CDR3 is TGTGCCAGCAGCAAATACGCAGTGGCCGGGGAGCTGTTTTTT.

The chain links TRBV7-8 to TRBJ1-2, with 7 bases identical to TRBD1. The CDR3 contains 16 residues. Germline V gives CDR1 SGHVS, CDR2 FQNEAQ. Trimming cost V 5 bases and J 1 base; bases outside gene matches: 10. The CDR3 DNA follows: TGTGCCAGCAGCAACCGGGACAGAATCTATAACTATGGCTACACCTTC. Encoded protein: CASSNRDRIYNYGYTF.

The rearrangement links TRBV10-3 to TRBJ1-5, with TRBD1 as a possible D gene (6 bases). The V and J ends lost 0 bases and 2 bases respectively, with 11 bases between them. Germline V gene data show CDR1 as ENHRY and CDR2 as SYGVKD. The CDR3 is 16 residues long. The CDR3 DNA follows: TGTGCCATCAGTGAGTCCTCGACAGGACGCAATCAGCCCCAGCATTTT. It translates to CAISESSTGRNQPQHF.

The V and J genes are TRBV9 and TRBJ2-7; no clear D. This CDR3 comprises 14 residues. The V end lost 4 bases, the J end lost 2 bases, and 13 bases lay between the germline ends. CDR1 and CDR2 from the germline V gene are SGDLS and YYNGEE. The CDR3 nucleotides read TGTGCCAGCAGCACCTCCGGGTCCACCTACGAGCAGTACTTC. It codes for CASSTSGSTYEQYF.

The V gene is TRBV24-1, the J gene TRBJ1-2; D is perhaps TRBD1 (6 bases). Deletions cut 4 bases from V and 8 bases from J, with 16 bases between. This CDR3 has 14 residues. Germline assignment: CDR1 KGHDR and CDR2 SFDVKD. CDR3 amino acids: CATSDRRNRDGYTF. CDR3 nucleotide sequence: TGTGCCACCAGTGACAGAAGAAACAGGGACGGCTACACCTTC.

This sequence joins TRBV19 and TRBJ1-2; D unclear. CDR3 size: 14 residues. The germline V gene encodes CDR1 LNHDA and CDR2 SQIVND (reference sequence). Trimming took off 6 bases at V and 2 bases at J, with 13 bases between the two ends. CDR3 coding DNA: TGTGCCAGTAGGGCCCGTTGGCAGAACTATGGCTACACCTTC. It translates to CASRARWQNYGYTF.

In this sample, this clone turned up a few times. The chain links TRBV10-3 to TRBJ2-2; a weak D match, TRBD2 (6 bases). The CDR3 spans 15 residues. From germline, CDR1 is ENHRY and CDR2 SYGVKD. V lost 6 bases and J 6 bases, leaving 17 bases between the germline ends. CDR3 in amino acids: CAIRSTGTRAGELFF. As DNA, the CDR3 is TGTGCCATCAGATCCACCGGGACTCGCGCCGGGGAGCTGTTTTTT.

V usage is TRBV27 and J usage is TRBJ2-1, with TRBD1 as a possible D gene (7 bases). Germline V lookup: CDR1 MNHEY, CDR2 SMNVEV (reference sequence). Trimming took off 5 bases at V and 4 bases at J, with 18 bases between the two ends. The CDR3 spans 16 residues. The CDR3 coding sequence is TGTGCCAGCAGTACCCGGGCGGGACAGCGGTACAATGAGCAGTTCTTC. Residues: CASSTRAGQRYNEQFF.

This chain links TRBV27 with TRBJ1-6; TRBD1 agrees at 7 bases. The germline gives CDR1 MNHEY, CDR2 SMNVEV (reference sequence). The CDR3 runs 14 residues. V shed 5 bases, J shed 6 bases, and the junction held 4 bases outside the gene matches. The CDR3, as DNA: TGTGCCAGCAGTCCAGGGGGAGGTAATTCACCCCTCCACTTT. Its translation: CASSPGGGNSPLHF.

Turning to this clone: Other DNA sequences in the sample encode the same CDR3. The CDR3 DNA reads TGTGCCAGCAGTCGACCCGGGACATACACCTACGAGCAGTACTTC. Protein: CASSRPGTYTYEQYF. The chain uses TRBV27 and TRBJ2-7; D perhaps matches TRBD1 (6 bases). This CDR3 spans 15 amino acids. Germline CDR1 reads MNHEY; CDR2 reads SMNVEV (reference sequence). The ends were cut back, 5 bases at V and 2 bases at J, with 16 bases in the middle.

The chain recombines TRBV10-3 with TRBJ1-1; TRBD1 might be the D (5 bases). Germline-derived CDR1 and CDR2 are ENHRY and SYGVKD. The CDR3 contains 14 residues. V shed 3 bases and J shed 6 bases, with 14 bases lying between them. The DNA of the CDR3 is TGTGCCATCAGTGACCCGCGGCGGGGCCCTGAAGCTTTCTTT. Protein product: CAISDPRRGPEAFF.

The CDR3 nucleotides read TGCGCCAGCAGCTTGGGGAGCGGGGGAGGCGATGAGCAGTTCTTC. Translating it yields CASSLGSGGGDEQFF. This chain uses TRBV5-1 with TRBJ2-1; 8 bases line up with TRBD2. This CDR3 comprises 15 residues. J lost 8 bases, V lost 0 bases, and 7 bases had no gene match. CDR1 and CDR2 (germline): SGHRS, YFSETQ.

This clone was seen a handful of times. Other DNA sequences in the sample encode the same CDR3. V is TRBV5-4 and J is TRBJ2-3, with TRBD2 matching 7 bases. Trimming at V came to 3 bases and at J to 1 base, leaving 2 bases not matched to a gene. Germline V gene sequence: CDR1 SGHNT, CDR2 YYREEE (reference sequence). CDR3 length: 14 amino acids. The CDR3 spells CASSSRGGTDTQYF. CDR3 in DNA: TGTGCCAGCAGCTCCCGGGGGGGCACAGATACGCAGTATTTT. Variable domain in full (rest from reference TRBV5-4 and TRBJ2-3): ETGVTQSPTHLIKTRGQQVTLRCSSQSGHNTVSWYQQALGQGPQFIFQYYREEENGRGNFPPRFSGLQFPNYSSELNVNALELDDSALYLCASSSRGGTDTQYFGPGTRLTVL.

The chain links TRBV10-3 to TRBJ2-7; 8 bases match TRBD1. The CDR3 sequence is 14 residues long. Germline V gene sequence: CDR1 ENHRY, CDR2 SYGVKD. V lost 8 bases, J lost 1 base, and 7 bases stayed unmatched. Written as DNA, the CDR3 is TGTGCCATCCGGGCCGGACAGGGATCCTACGAGCAGTACTTC. Amino acids: CAIRAGQGSYEQYF.

The chain employs TRBV5-5 and TRBJ2-3, with D possibly TRBD1 on 7 matching bases. V was pared by 4 bases and J by 3 bases, with 15 bases between. CDR1 and CDR2 (germline): SGHKS, YYEKEE (reference sequence). The CDR3 has 15 residues. This CDR3 is CASSPGGGRTDTQYF. The DNA of the CDR3 is TGTGCCAGCAGCCCAGGAGGGGGCAGGACAGATACGCAGTATTTT.

The chain joins TRBV11-1 to TRBJ2-7, with D perhaps matching TRBD1 (6 bases). Germline assignment: CDR1 SGHAT and CDR2 FQDESV (reference sequence). Trimming took off 5 bases at V and 3 bases at J, with 17 bases between the two ends. CDR3 length: 15 amino acids. The CDR3 bases are TGTGCCAGCAGCCCACAGGGCACTTCGGGCTACGAGCAGTACTTC. It yields the protein CASSPQGTSGYEQYF.

The chain joins TRBV5-1 to TRBJ2-5; a possible D gene is TRBD1 (6 bases). V gave up 4 bases and J gave up 5 bases, with 15 bases separating them. CDR1 and CDR2 from the germline V gene are SGHRS and YFSETQ. This CDR3 comprises 14 residues. The CDR3 loop is CASSPLWGPETQYF. CDR3 DNA: TGCGCCAGCAGCCCCCTATGGGGGCCGGAGACCCAGTACTTC.

The chain employs TRBV9 and TRBJ2-7; TRBD2 matches at 16 bases. In germline, CDR1 is SGDLS, CDR2 YYNGEE. The J segment lost 3 bases and the V segment lost 2 bases, leaving 14 bases of the junction unmatched. The CDR3 contains 20 residues. Here the CDR3 reads CASSVSFTGLAGGRIYEQYF. DNA of the CDR3: TGTGCCAGCAGCGTTTCCTTTACGGGACTAGCGGGAGGGAGGATCTACGAGCAGTACTTC.

This sequence joins TRBV7-8 and TRBJ2-7; a weak D match, TRBD1 (5 bases). This CDR3 is 14 amino acids long. The germline CDR1 and CDR2 sequences are SGHVS and FQNEAQ. Trimming removed 1 base at V and 6 bases at J, with 13 bases between. The CDR3 DNA sequence: TGTGCCAGCAGCTTAGGAGGCCAGGGTGGCGAGCAGTACTTC. Translation: CASSLGGQGGEQYF.